This T cell receptor (beta chain) stems from a study of blood T cell repertoires in COVID-19 (TCRdb year 2020). Some background on the complete study: Collaborator samples came from the United States, Italy and Spain and covered acute and convalescent phases of COVID-19. Subjects who had been exposed to COVID-19, were actively infected with it, or had recovered from it provided the deeply sampled blood TCRbeta repertoires that made up the dataset. A freely available public database, intended as a resource for researchers studying the immune response to SARS-CoV-2, is where the repertoires were released. Where available, HLA class I and class II types were taken from metadata supplied by the sample provider and were not determined by assay-based typing. A de-identified subject ID, COVID-19 status, age in years and sex were almost always included in the sample metadata. The material from the prospective study consisted of cDNA or gDNA derived from T cells, B-cell-depleted T cells, or PBMCs. Samples were obtained from the ongoing ImmuneRACE study (first 160 participants) and from roughly 1,300 subjects provided by 6 global collaborators.

Germline trimming: 5 bases from V, 4 bases from J; junction bases outside gene matches: 5. Looking up the germline V gene yields CDR1 MDHEN and CDR2 SYDVKM. The CDR3 goes from the cysteine to the phenylalanine over 13 residues. Solely the CDR3 DNA is kept, with 39 bases framed from the first base. The study at large found these results: The quantity of clinical and demographic metadata differed by source and by participant and was supplied without curation.

Worth noting for this clone: Its recognized antigen is unknown. Base qualities are not provided; no much larger clone lies one nucleotide away.

Enrolling through a virtual design, the prospective study's participants ranged in age from roughly 18 to 100 years and lived across 24 United States geographic areas. In the prospective study, cohorts were assigned on the basis of participant-reported clinical history obtained from a screening survey and a study questionnaire. Recovered participants in ImmuneRACE Cohort 3 were defined as having two consecutive negative NP/OP PCR tests, clearance from a healthcare professional, or resolution of symptoms. In the prospective study, whole blood, serum and a nasopharyngeal or oropharyngeal swab were collected from each participant by mobile phlebotomists. Additional blood draws and questionnaires over an approximately two-month period could optionally be provided by prospective study participants. Before DNA extraction, prospective study blood samples were shipped either frozen or at room temperature.

The immunoSEQ Assay, a bias-controlled multiplex PCR, was used to amplify TCRbeta CDR3 regions from genomic DNA. Under the source paper's analysis protocol: The number of nucleated cells in each sample was estimated by amplification of reference gene primers within the assay. To quantify the absolute abundance of each unique TCRbeta CDR3 rearrangement, sequence reads were collapsed and filtered. For each sample, productive Simpson clonality was calculated as the square root of Simpson's diversity index over productive rearrangements. The source is immuneACCESS, and TCRdb retained only in-frame sequences with V and J called. Part of the clones is not carried over; for the studies checked, unresolved V genes explain less than half of this, and the remainder is unexplained. The DNA was the basis for D and trimming; V, J and clone size are from that table. The sample has hundreds of thousands of clones on record, around 86% of them singletons. Clones ranked in the top ten supply approximately 4.7% of the sample.

Sample: PBMCs or T cells enriched from blood (not recorded which). This receptor was obtained from a man aged 55 to 70 who had recovered from COVID-19. The chain couples TRBV28 to TRBJ2-7; 7 central nucleotides agree with TRBD1. CDR3 region: CASSPQGLYEQYF. The DNA reads as follows: TGTGCCAGCAGTCCACAGGGGTTGTACGAGCAGTACTTC.